A single T cell receptor beta chain is shown here with its context. The CDR3 spans 15 residues. The germline V gene encodes CDR1 SGHTA and CDR2 FQGNSA. After removal of 5 bases from V and 4 bases from J, the junction contained 5 bases not matched to a gene. This sample is part of a study of blood T cell repertoires in COVID-19. Across the whole study: Italy, Spain and the United States were the sources of the convalescent and acute COVID-19 samples. The cDNA or gDNA used as material had been derived from T cells, B-cell-depleted T cells, or PBMCs.

Original analysis: Cell counts per sample came from amplifying reference gene primers. Method: immunoSEQ multiplex PCR; TCRdb's copy keeps in-frame clones and lacks some. V and J calls and clone size are those listed in that table; D and trimming were worked out from the DNA. In the table there are about 150,000 clones, 80% of which are singletons. The rearrangement uses TRBV7-2 and TRBJ2-1; TRBD2 matches 10 bases. The specimen sequenced was peripheral blood. This receptor was taken from a man aged 60-69 years with acute or convalescent COVID-19. CDR3 sequence: CASSVIAGGYNEQFF. CDR3 in DNA: TGTGCCAGCAGCGTCATAGCGGGGGGTTACAATGAGCAGTTCTTC.